Sequencing of this T cell receptor (beta chain) was carried out in a study of graft-versus-host responses after intestinal transplantation. Study at large: Anti-thymocyte globulin served as induction for all recipients, who then took tacrolimus and steroids for three to four years.

Germline-derived CDR1 and CDR2 are SGHRS and YFSETQ. This CDR3 is built from 17 residues. After removal of 2 bases from V and 5 bases from J, the junction contained 14 bases not matched to a gene. Libraries were prepared by immunoSEQ multiplex PCR; TCRdb keeps only in-frame clonotypes and omits some of them. This table has fewer than 10,000 clones, 88% appearing once. Study-wide results and caveats: Recipient bone marrow held GvH clones, some seen earlier in ileum or blood.

About this clone: What it recognizes is unknown.

The receptor comes from a human patient who received an intestinal transplant, so some T cells may come from the graft donor. The chain links TRBV5-1 to TRBJ2-3; TRBD2 agrees at 7 bases. Sequencing used PBMCs, obtained 230 to 250 days after intestinal transplant. CDR3 in DNA: TGCGCCAGCAGCTTTTTCATAAGCGGACTAGTCGAAGATACGCAGTATTTT. Its translation: CASSFFISGLVEDTQYF.